A single sample is the source of the 2 T cell receptor beta chains below, sequenced in a study of graft-versus-host responses after intestinal transplantation. Using immunoSEQ multiplex PCR, the repertoire was profiled, and TCRdb retains in-frame clones only, with some absent. The table has 50,000 to 55,000 clones, about 90% seen once. Antigens of these TCRs are unknown. Sequencing was performed on unstimulated CD4+ T cells sorted from spleen or lymph node cells, taken before transplant. The receptors were sampled from a human donor who was the organ donor for an intestinal transplant.

The V and J genes are TRBV9 and TRBJ2-5; 8 positions agree with TRBD2. Looked up from germline, CDR1 is SGDLS and CDR2 is YYNGEE. V lost 4 bases to trimming and J lost 0 bases; unmatched junction nucleotides: 5. The CDR3 sequence is 15 residues long. The chain's CDR3 is CASSLLADDQETQYF. CDR3 DNA sequence: TGTGCCAGCAGCCTACTAGCGGACGACCAAGAGACCCAGTACTTC.

The chain is built from TRBV19 and TRBJ2-2, with 9 nucleotides matching TRBD1. V dropped 6 bases and J dropped 3; count of bases not matched to a gene: 8. This CDR3 is 16 amino acids long. Germline CDR1 and CDR2: LNHDA and SQIVND (reference sequence). The CDR3 bases are TGTGCCAGTAGGTCCTTGGGGACAGGGTACACCGGGGAGCTGTTTTTT. Protein product: CASRSLGTGYTGELFF.